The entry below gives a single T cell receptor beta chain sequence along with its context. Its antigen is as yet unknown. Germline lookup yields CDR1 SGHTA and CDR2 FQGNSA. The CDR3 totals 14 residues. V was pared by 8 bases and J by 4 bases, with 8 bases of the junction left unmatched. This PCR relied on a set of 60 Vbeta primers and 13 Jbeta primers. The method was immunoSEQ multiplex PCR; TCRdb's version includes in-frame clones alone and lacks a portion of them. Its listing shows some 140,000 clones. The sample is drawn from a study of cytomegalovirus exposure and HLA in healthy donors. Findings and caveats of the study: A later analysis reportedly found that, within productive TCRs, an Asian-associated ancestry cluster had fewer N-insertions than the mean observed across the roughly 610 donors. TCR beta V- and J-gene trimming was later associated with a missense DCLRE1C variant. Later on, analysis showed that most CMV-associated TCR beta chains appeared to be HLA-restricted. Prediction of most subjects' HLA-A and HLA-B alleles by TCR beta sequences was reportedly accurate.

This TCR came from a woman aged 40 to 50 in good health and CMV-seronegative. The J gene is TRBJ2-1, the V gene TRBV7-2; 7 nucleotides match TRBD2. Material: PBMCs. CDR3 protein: CASGGEGAYNEQFF. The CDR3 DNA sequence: TGTGCCAGCGGAGGGGAGGGAGCGTACAATGAGCAGTTCTTC.